This TCR beta chain was found in a study of T cell changes during pregnancy in multiple sclerosis. Some clones are missing from TCRdb's copy, which holds only in-frame ones; the method was immunoSEQ multiplex PCR. The data contain 27,000 or so clones, about 90% of them singletons. CDR1 is LNHDA, CDR2 SQIVND, per germline (reference sequence). The CDR3 is 14 residues long. Trimming cost V 8 bases and J 4 bases, with 17 bases left between them. The starting material was CD8+ T cells from peripheral blood mononuclear cells, obtained in the second trimester of pregnancy. The chain is built from TRBV19 and TRBJ1-1; maybe TRBD1 (5 bases). This clonotype originated in a female donor with multiple sclerosis, enrolled in a pregnancy study. The CDR3 bases are TGTGCCAGTCGATCCCCTCCCCAGGGCACTGAAGCTTTCTTT. It specifies CASRSPPQGTEAFF. Variable domain in full (rest from reference TRBV19 and TRBJ1-1): DGGITQSPKYLFRKEGQNVTLSCEQNLNHDAMYWYRQDPGQGLRLIYYSQIVNDFQKGDIAEGYSVSREKKESFPLTVTSAQKNPTAFYLCASRSPPQGTEAFFGQGTRLTVV.